Ten or more counts support the clone carrying this TCR beta chain. The target antigen is unknown. The authors ran a second PCR of about 7 to 11 cycles using a sample-barcoded 5' primer and a J-beta primer mix. Each CDR3 protein gets one entry after TCRdb re-called the 5' RACE reads with MiXCR. The sample shows about 670,000 distinct CDR3 sequences, 52% of them seen only once. This sample stems from a study of blood T cells in healthy people across ages. The wider study: Every two T cells gave about one barcoded beta molecule via template switching. General study points: Greater diversity and more naive CD4+ cells were seen in long-lived donors than in aged donors.

The length of the CDR3 is 17 residues. V was pared by 3 bases and J by 6 bases, with 8 bases of the junction left unmatched. The sequenced material came from blood. The chain uses TRBV12-3 or TRBV12-4 and TRBJ2-3, with 14 bases aligning to TRBD2. This receptor was taken from a woman at least 80 years old in good health. In nucleotides, the CDR3 is TGTGCCAGCAGTTTCCGACTAGCGGGGGGGGCTATCGATACGCAGTATTTT. Translation gives CASSFRLAGGAIDTQYF.